Below, 22 T cell receptor beta chains from the same sample are listed, as sequenced in a study of T-cell reconstitution after alpha-beta-depleted transplantation in children. Preparing the TCRbeta library involved the use of unique molecular identifiers. A single record per CDR3 protein comes from TCRdb applying MiXCR to the PCR reads. The sample includes around 410,000 distinct CDR3 sequences, approximately 11% of them seen just once. This specimen was PBMCs from the stem cell graft donor, taken from the stem cell graft. These receptors originate from a human donor who donated a stem cell graft to a child with acute myeloid leukemia.

This clonotype was observed at least ten times. This chain joins TRBV15 and TRBJ1-1; D is perhaps TRBD1 (6 bases). With 1 base removed from V and 0 bases from J, the gap between germline ends came to 12 bases. Germline V lookup: CDR1 LNHNV, CDR2 YYDKDF (reference sequence). This CDR3 has 16 amino acids. DNA for the CDR3: TGTGCCACCAGCAGAGGCTTTGGGACAATGAACACTGAAGCTTTCTTT. Amino acids: CATSRGFGTMNTEAFF.

This clonotype was seen repeatedly, ten times or more. The V and J genes are TRBV29-1 and TRBJ2-1, with D maybe TRBD1 (6 bases). This CDR3 is 12 amino acids long. V was clipped by 7 bases and J by 7 bases, with 14 bases between them. Germline loops: CDR1 SQVTM, CDR2 ANQGSEA. The CDR3 sequence: CSEEQGGNEQFF. The CDR3, as DNA: TGCAGCGAAGAACAGGGCGGGAATGAGCAGTTCTTC.

This clonotype was picked up a small number of times. The chain recombines TRBV20-1 with TRBJ1-4, with D possibly matching TRBD1 (5 bases). Trimming stripped 3 bases from V and 4 bases from J, with 15 bases between. Germline-derived CDR1 and CDR2 are DFQATT and SNEGSKA (reference sequence). This CDR3 comprises 15 residues. The CDR3 DNA follows: TGCAGTGCTAGTCCCGACAGTTCCGGTAATGAAAAACTGTTTTTT. This translates into CSASPDSSGNEKLFF.

This clonotype was detected a few times. CDR3: CASSTWTSGIYEQYF. In nucleotides, the CDR3 is TGCGCCAGCAGCACGTGGACTAGCGGCATCTACGAGCAGTACTTC. The chain combines TRBV5-1 with TRBJ2-7, with TRBD2 matching 10 bases. Germline V CDR1 and CDR2: SGHRS, YFSETQ. This CDR3 has 15 residues. With V trimmed by 4 bases and J by 3 bases, 7 bases remained unmatched.

This clonotype turned up a few times. This sequence joins TRBV15 and TRBJ1-1; D is unclear. Per germline, CDR1 LNHNV and CDR2 YYDKDF (reference sequence). With 0 bases removed from V and 1 base from J, the gap between germline ends came to 24 bases. The CDR3 covers 20 residues. CDR3 loop: CATSRDSPGLFINSNTEAFF. DNA of the CDR3: TGTGCCACCAGCAGAGATTCCCCGGGTCTCTTTATTAACTCGAACACTGAAGCTTTCTTT.

The chain couples TRBV7-2 to TRBJ2-5; D is possibly TRBD2 (5 bases). CDR1 and CDR2 from the germline V gene are SGHTA and FQGNSA. V was pared by 2 bases and J by 1 base, with 11 bases between. CDR3 length: 15 residues. CDR3 in amino acids: CASSLRGSLQETQYF. Written as DNA, the CDR3 is TGTGCCAGCAGCTTACGTGGGAGCCTCCAAGAGACCCAGTACTTC.

This rearrangement joins TRBV30 to TRBJ2-1, with unresolved D. The CDR3 length is 16 residues. The germline V gene encodes CDR1 GTSNPN and CDR2 SVGIG (reference sequence). V was pared by 4 bases and J by 1 base, with 17 bases between. Here the CDR3 reads CAWTGPLDLSYNEQFF. The CDR3 DNA follows: TGTGCCTGGACCGGGCCCCTCGATCTATCCTACAATGAGCAGTTCTTC.

The chain links TRBV7-8 to TRBJ1-6; D gene uncertain. This CDR3 region has 12 residues. CDR1 and CDR2 (germline): SGHVS, FQNEAQ. V dropped 1 base and J dropped 13 bases, with 8 bases sitting between them. Here the CDR3 reads CASSLGFAPLHF. For the CDR3, the DNA is TGTGCCAGCAGCTTAGGCTTCGCCCCCCTCCACTTT.

In its sample, this clonotype was seen many times. This chain links TRBV6-5 with TRBJ2-7; no clear D gene. The CDR3 has 13 residues. CDR1 is MNHEY and CDR2 is SVGAGI in the germline V gene. Trimming removed 0 bases from V and 4 bases from J, with 7 bases in between. As DNA, the CDR3 is TGTGCCAGCAGTTACTCATTGGGTTACGAGCAGTACGTC. Translated, it gives CASSYSLGYEQYV.

In its sample, this clonotype was seen a few times. This chain joins TRBV6-1 and TRBJ2-7; 9 positions match TRBD2. In germline, CDR1 is MNHNS, CDR2 SASEGT. This CDR3 spans 14 amino acids. With 5 bases clipped from V and 2 bases from J, the junction kept 4 bases outside the gene matches. The CDR3 here is CASSPGLAPYEQYV. The CDR3, as DNA: TGTGCCAGCAGTCCAGGACTAGCGCCCTACGAGCAGTACGTC.

This clonotype was counted at least ten times. The chain links TRBV7-2 to TRBJ1-2, with 7 bases lining up with TRBD1. The CDR3 extends over 13 amino acids. V trimming: 5 bases; J trimming: 3 bases; junction bases outside the gene matches: 3. Germline CDR1 and CDR2: SGHTA and FQGNSA. CDR3 protein: CASSRTGDYGYTF. CDR3 nucleotide sequence: TGTGCCAGCAGCCGAACAGGGGACTATGGCTACACCTTC.

This clonotype has more than one count but fewer than ten. The J gene is TRBJ2-2, the V gene TRBV20-1; TRBD1 is a possible D gene (6 bases). This CDR3 spans 17 amino acids. V was shortened by 6 bases and J by 4 bases, with 24 bases between the two germline ends. Per germline, CDR1 DFQATT and CDR2 SNEGSKA (reference sequence). For the CDR3, the DNA is TGCAGTGCCCTGGGACAAATACCCGGAAAATTCACCGGGGAGCTGTTTTTT. Translating gives CSALGQIPGKFTGELFF.

Ten or more counts support this clonotype. The V call is TRBV4-2, the J call TRBJ2-7; 8 nucleotides agree with TRBD1. Germline V CDR1 and CDR2: LGHNA, YNFKEQ. J lost 6 bases, V lost 1 base, and 2 bases had no gene match. The CDR3 is 13 residues long. Written as DNA, the CDR3 is TGTGCCAGCAGCCAAGCCAGGGGGCTCGAGCAGTACTTC. This codes for CASSQARGLEQYF.

This clonotype turned up a few times. The genes are TRBV20-1 and TRBJ2-1; 13 nucleotides line up with TRBD2. The J segment lost 0 bases and the V segment lost 6 bases, leaving 2 bases of the junction unmatched. The length of the CDR3 is 15 residues. The germline CDR1 and CDR2 sequences are DFQATT and SNEGSKA (reference sequence). The CDR3 nucleotides are TGCAGTGCGTGGACTAGCGGGGGCTCCTACAATGAGCAGTTCTTC. Translated, it gives CSAWTSGGSYNEQFF.

The table lists this clonotype with many counts. CDR3 bases: TGCGCCAGCAGCGCCGGGACAGGCTACGAGCAGTACTTC. Its protein product is CASSAGTGYEQYF. The chain links TRBV5-1 to TRBJ2-7, with 8 bases matching TRBD1. The J segment lost 3 bases and the V segment lost 4 bases, leaving 3 bases of the junction unmatched. Looked up from germline, CDR1 is SGHRS and CDR2 is YFSETQ. The CDR3 loop spans 13 amino acids. The full variable domain, its missing parts supplied by reference TRBV5-1 and TRBJ2-7, is KAGVTQTPRYLIKTRGQQVTLSCSPISGHRSVSWYQQTPGQGLQFLFEYFSETQRNKGNFPGRFSGRQFSNSRSEMNVSTLELGDSALYLCASSAGTGYEQYFGPGTRLTVT.

V gene TRBV7-9 combines with J gene TRBJ2-1; TRBD1 agrees at 10 bases. V lost 4 bases to trimming and J lost 16 bases; unmatched junction nucleotides: 10. CDR1 and CDR2 (germline): SEHNR, FQNEAQ (reference sequence). The CDR3 contains 13 residues. The CDR3 DNA reads as TGTGCCAGCAGCTCCTCGGGGGGGACAGGGGTTTTCTTC. It translates to CASSSSGGTGVFF.

This clonotype has at least ten counts. This chain connects TRBV12-5 to TRBJ2-1; D unclear. Germline V gene lookup returns CDR1 LGHNT and CDR2 FRNRAP. Trimming removed 2 bases from V and 7 bases from J, with 3 bases in between. The CDR3 loop spans 11 amino acids. CDR3 in amino acids: CASGLLNEQFF. The CDR3, as DNA: TGTGCTAGTGGTTTGTTAAATGAGCAGTTCTTC.

This clonotype appeared a few times. This likely comes from a read error, as the CDR3 has no conserved phenylalanine or tryptophan at its end. The DNA is omitted, as the CDR3 cannot be located on it reliably, and the CDR3 follows TCRdb's listing. This chain links TRBV7-8 with TRBJ1-2; TRBD1 was called by the table and not checked on the DNA. The CDR3 region is 11 residues in length, termini included. The V gene's germline CDR1 is SGHVS and CDR2 FQNEAQ. CDR3: CASSLVGTPTL.

The chain carries TRBV20-1 and TRBJ1-2; the D is unclear. V was cut by 0 bases and J by 4 bases, with 12 bases left in between. Germline V gene data show CDR1 as DFQATT and CDR2 as SNEGSKA (reference sequence). The CDR3 consists of 14 residues. The DNA of the CDR3 is TGCAGTGCTAGAGATCTGTGGCTTTCCTATGGCTACACCTTC. As protein: CSARDLWLSYGYTF.

The V gene is TRBV6-2 or TRBV6-3, the J gene TRBJ2-4, with D possibly being TRBD2 (6 bases). V was clipped by 4 bases and J by 6 bases, with 13 bases between them. Germline V gives CDR1 MNHEY, CDR2 SVGEGT. The CDR3 runs 14 residues. CDR3: CASSFGTLGNIQYF. The CDR3 DNA follows: TGTGCCAGCAGTTTCGGGACTCTCGGAAACATTCAGTACTTC.

The chain links TRBV7-9 to TRBJ2-6; D is unresolved. Trimming removed 2 bases from V and 0 bases from J, with 5 bases in between. Per germline, CDR1 SEHNR and CDR2 FQNEAQ (reference sequence). This CDR3 has 15 amino acids. The CDR3 coding sequence is TGTGCCAGCAGCTTAATGGGCTCTGGGGCCAACGTCCTGACTTTC. Translated: CASSLMGSGANVLTF.

This clonotype came up a few times. The V gene is TRBV15, the J gene TRBJ2-2; 15 bases match TRBD2. Trimming at V came to 5 bases and at J to 8 bases, leaving 9 bases not matched to a gene. The CDR3 length is 17 residues. CDR1 and CDR2 from the germline V gene are LNHNV and YYDKDF (reference sequence). This CDR3 is CATSGRTSGRATGELFF. DNA for the CDR3: TGTGCCACCAGCGGTAGGACTAGCGGGAGGGCCACGGGGGAGCTGTTTTTT.